The rows below give T cell receptor beta chains drawn from one sample of a study of blood T cells in healthy people across ages. TCRdb re-called the 5' RACE reads with MiXCR, one entry per CDR3 protein. The table records over 600,000 distinct CDR3 sequences, more than 50% of them present only once. The source material was blood. These receptors all come from a man aged 35-49 years in good health. Each CDR3 is given with its conserved first and last residue. A D gene is named only where the DNA matches it firmly. The size field is filled for only some rows; it gives once, few, many or a size class.

J: TRBJ2-1
size: once
V: TRBV5-1
D: TRBD1
length: 18
CDR3: CATHPGQFSPSSYNEQFF
DNA: TGCGCCACCCATCCGGGACAGTTCTCTCCGAGCTCCTACAATGAGCAGTTCTTC

J: TRBJ2-1
size: .
V: TRBV28
D: .
length: 15
CDR3: CASSPARGSYNEQFF
DNA: TGTGCCAGCAGTCCCGCTAGAGGATCCTACAATGAGCAGTTCTTC

J: TRBJ2-7
size: .
V: TRBV12-3/TRBV12-4
D: TRBD2
length: 16
CDR3: CASSPGTSGSSDEQYF
DNA: TGTGCCAGCAGCCCAGGGACTAGCGGGAGTTCAGATGAGCAGTACTTC

J: TRBJ1-2
size: .
V: TRBV4-2
D: TRBD1
length: 16
CDR3: CASSPTGERANYGYTF
DNA: TGTGCCAGCAGCCCGACAGGGGAAAGGGCTAACTATGGCTACACCTTC

J: TRBJ2-4
size: .
V: TRBV4-2
D: TRBD2
length: 20
CDR3: CASSETPGTSSSEAKNIQYF
DNA: TGTGCCAGCAGCGAAACCCCCGGGACTAGTTCTTCGGAGGCCAAAAACATTCAGTACTTC

J: TRBJ1-1
size: .
V: TRBV4-2
D: .
length: 14
CDR3: CASSPGTLATEAFF
DNA: TGTGCCAGCAGCCCCGGGACTCTGGCGACTGAAGCTTTCTTT

J: TRBJ2-1
size: .
V: TRBV5-1
D: TRBD2
length: 16
CDR3: CASSFELAGGYNEQFF
DNA: TGCGCCAGCAGCTTCGAGCTAGCGGGAGGCTACAATGAGCAGTTCTTC

J: TRBJ2-4
size: .
V: TRBV3-1
D: .
length: 14
CDR3: CASRSVFGGGEQYF
DNA: TGTGCCAGCCGTTCGGTGTTTGGCGGCGGTGAGCAGTACTTC

J: TRBJ2-7
size: .
V: TRBV7-2
D: TRBD1
length: 15
CDR3: CASSLDRGLYNEQYF
DNA: TGTGCCAGCAGCCTGGACAGGGGCCTCTACAATGAGCAGTACTTC

J: TRBJ2-1
size: .
V: TRBV7-3
D: TRBD2
length: 17
CDR3: CASSSTLAGGLYNERFF
DNA: TGTGCCAGCAGCTCGACACTGGCGGGAGGACTCTACAATGAGCGGTTCTTC

J: TRBJ1-2
size: .
V: TRBV28
D: .
length: 15
CDR3: CASSNLEAPFYGYTF
DNA: TGTGCCAGCAGTAACCTCGAGGCCCCATTCTATGGCTACACCTTC

J: TRBJ1-6
size: .
V: TRBV5-1
D: TRBD1
length: 16
CDR3: CASSLTTDRRNSPLHF
DNA: TGCGCCAGCAGCTTGACTACGGACAGGCGGAATTCACCCCTCCACTTT

J: TRBJ1-1
size: .
V: TRBV5-1
D: TRBD1
length: 14
CDR3: CASGRDSQWTEAFF
DNA: TGCGCCAGCGGAAGGGACAGCCAGTGGACTGAAGCTTTCTTT

J: TRBJ2-5
size: .
V: TRBV12-3/TRBV12-4
D: .
length: 12
CDR3: CASSLVSGTQYF
DNA: TGTGCCAGCAGTTTGGTTAGTGGGACCCAGTACTTC

J: TRBJ1-2
size: .
V: TRBV20-1
D: .
length: 14
CDR3: CSASPQGFRYGYTF
DNA: TGCAGTGCTAGCCCGCAGGGTTTCCGCTATGGCTACACCTTC

J: TRBJ2-3
size: .
V: TRBV11-3
D: TRBD1
length: 18
CDR3: CASSPTGRDRGRTDTQYF
DNA: TGTGCCAGCAGCCCCACGGGCCGGGACAGGGGGCGTACAGATACGCAGTATTTT

J: TRBJ2-7
size: .
V: TRBV7-2
D: TRBD2
length: 15
CDR3: CASSPLAGVGYEQYF
DNA: TGTGCCAGCAGCCCGCTAGCGGGAGTCGGCTACGAGCAGTACTTC

J: TRBJ2-5
size: .
V: TRBV25-1
D: .
length: 12
CDR3: CASSDGLETRYF
DNA: TGTGCCAGCAGCGATGGGTTGGAGACCCGGTACTTC

J: TRBJ2-3
size: .
V: TRBV24-1
D: TRBD2
length: 14
CDR3: CATSEGGGTDTQYF
DNA: TGTGCCACCAGTGAGGGGGGGGGCACAGATACGCAGTATTTT

J: TRBJ2-3
size: .
V: TRBV6-2/TRBV6-3
D: .
length: 14
CDR3: CASSANLLSDTQYF
DNA: TGTGCCAGCAGTGCTAATTTGTTATCTGATACGCAGTATTTT

J: TRBJ2-2
size: .
V: TRBV7-9
D: .
length: 16
CDR3: CASSLASGESTGELFF
DNA: TGTGCCAGCAGCTTAGCGTCAGGGGAGAGCACCGGGGAGCTGTTTTTT

J: TRBJ1-1
size: .
V: TRBV5-1
D: .
length: 14
CDR3: CASSPEPGHLEAFF
DNA: TGCGCCAGCAGCCCCGAACCGGGACACCTTGAAGCTTTCTTT

J: TRBJ2-1
size: .
V: TRBV6-2/TRBV6-3
D: TRBD2
length: 19
CDR3: CASKQRPTTSGGAKGEQFF
DNA: TGTGCCAGCAAGCAGCGACCAACGACTAGCGGGGGGGCCAAGGGTGAGCAGTTCTTC

J: TRBJ1-2
size: few
V: TRBV7-2
D: TRBD1
length: 14
CDR3: CASSPTGRNYGYTF
DNA: TGTGCCAGCAGCCCGACAGGGAGGAACTATGGCTACACCTTC

J: TRBJ1-2
size: .
V: TRBV5-1
D: .
length: 14
CDR3: CASNTASDNYGYTF
DNA: TGCGCCAGCAACACGGCGAGCGATAACTATGGCTACACCTTC

J: TRBJ1-2
size: .
V: TRBV6-2/TRBV6-3
D: .
length: 16
CDR3: CASSYSRDGIFYGYTF
DNA: TGTGCCAGCAGTTACTCGAGGGACGGAATCTTCTATGGCTACACCTTC

J: TRBJ1-1
size: .
V: TRBV5-1
D: .
length: 14
CDR3: CATSPRGMNTEAFF
DNA: TGCGCCACCTCACCTAGGGGGATGAACACTGAAGCTTTCTTT

J: TRBJ1-2
size: many
V: TRBV3-1
D: TRBD1
length: 16
CDR3: CASSRRTGVSNYGYTF
DNA: TGTGCCAGCAGCCGCCGGACAGGTGTTTCTAACTATGGCTACACCTTC

J: TRBJ2-4
size: few
V: TRBV11-1
D: TRBD1
length: 15
CDR3: CASSLSGTGENIQYF
DNA: TGTGCCAGCAGCTTATCCGGGACAGGGGAAAACATTCAGTACTTC

J: TRBJ1-1
size: .
V: TRBV9
D: .
length: 12
CDR3: CASSAGYTEAFF
DNA: TGTGCCAGCAGCGCTGGTTACACTGAAGCTTTCTTT

J: TRBJ2-1
size: .
V: TRBV20-1
D: .
length: 16
CDR3: CSARGGVDSNYNEQFF
DNA: TGCAGTGCTAGAGGGGGTGTGGACAGCAACTACAATGAGCAGTTCTTC

J: TRBJ2-5
size: few
V: TRBV20-1
D: .
length: 12
CDR3: CSARQGQETQYF
DNA: TGCAGTGCTAGGCAGGGCCAAGAGACCCAGTACTTC

J: TRBJ2-3
size: .
V: TRBV5-1
D: .
length: 17
CDR3: CASSQRGSGRSTDTQYF
DNA: TGCGCCAGCAGCCAACGGGGTAGTGGACGTAGCACAGATACGCAGTATTTT

J: TRBJ1-6
size: .
V: TRBV27
D: TRBD1
length: 16
CDR3: CASTNRGGYNNSPLHF
DNA: TGTGCCAGCACCAACAGGGGTGGATATAATAATTCACCCCTCCACTTT

J: TRBJ2-2
size: few
V: TRBV27
D: .
length: 16
CDR3: CASSLGTWSRTGELFF
DNA: TGTGCCAGCAGTCTTGGGACATGGTCTCGCACCGGGGAGCTGTTTTTT

J: TRBJ2-5
size: few
V: TRBV9
D: .
length: 11
CDR3: CASGGQETQYF
DNA: TGTGCCAGTGGGGGGCAAGAGACCCAGTACTTC

J: TRBJ2-7
size: .
V: TRBV7-9
D: TRBD1
length: 15
CDR3: CASTIGTANYYEQYF
DNA: TGTGCCAGCACCATTGGGACAGCTAATTACTACGAGCAGTACTTC

J: TRBJ2-3
size: few
V: TRBV29-1
D: .
length: 11
CDR3: CSVGRGDTQYF
DNA: TGCAGCGTTGGGCGGGGAGATACGCAGTATTTT

J: TRBJ2-1
size: .
V: TRBV7-2
D: .
length: 15
CDR3: CASSLQSRAPNEQFF
DNA: TGTGCCAGCAGCTTACAGTCCCGTGCTCCTAATGAGCAGTTCTTC

J: TRBJ2-5
size: .
V: TRBV20-1
D: .
length: 13
CDR3: CSASTQAQETQYF
DNA: TGCAGTGCTAGTACACAGGCCCAAGAGACCCAGTACTTC

J: TRBJ1-1
size: .
V: TRBV11-3
D: .
length: 15
CDR3: CASSPPRTVNTEAFF
DNA: TGTGCCAGCAGCCCCCCCCGGACAGTGAACACTGAAGCTTTCTTT

J: TRBJ1-2
size: .
V: TRBV5-4
D: TRBD1
length: 15
CDR3: CASSLSRETGYGYTF
DNA: TGTGCCAGCAGCTTGTCCAGGGAGACAGGGTATGGCTACACCTTC

J: TRBJ2-5
size: .
V: TRBV5-1
D: .
length: 13
CDR3: CAGSPRSWETQYF
DNA: TGCGCCGGCAGCCCACGTTCGTGGGAGACCCAGTACTTC

J: TRBJ2-1
size: .
V: TRBV4-3
D: .
length: 14
CDR3: CASSLRGTRNEQFF
DNA: TGCGCCAGCAGCCTCAGGGGGACTAGGAATGAGCAGTTCTTC

J: TRBJ2-1
size: .
V: TRBV10-3
D: TRBD1
length: 17
CDR3: CATSKPGTGISYNEQFF
DNA: TGTGCCACCAGCAAACCTGGGACAGGAATCTCCTACAATGAGCAGTTCTTC

J: TRBJ1-6
size: .
V: TRBV27
D: .
length: 14
CDR3: CASSPGRNNSPLHF
DNA: TGTGCCAGCAGTCCCGGACGGAATAATTCACCCCTCCACTTT

J: TRBJ1-2
size: .
V: TRBV12-3/TRBV12-4
D: .
length: 14
CDR3: CACSFEQGWFGYTF
DNA: TGTGCCTGCAGTTTTGAACAGGGATGGTTCGGCTACACCTTC

J: TRBJ1-1
size: .
V: TRBV5-1
D: .
length: 14
CDR3: CASSGTQGNTEAFF
DNA: TGCGCCAGCAGCGGAACCCAGGGGAACACTGAAGCTTTCTTT

J: TRBJ2-7
size: few
V: TRBV3-1
D: .
length: 15
CDR3: CASSQALQGPYEQYF
DNA: TGTGCCAGCAGCCAGGCCCTACAGGGACCCTACGAGCAGTACTTC

J: TRBJ2-4
size: .
V: TRBV29-1
D: TRBD1
length: 14
CDR3: CSVEGTGAVDIQYF
DNA: TGCAGCGTTGAGGGGACAGGGGCGGTTGACATTCAGTACTTC

J: TRBJ2-2
size: .
V: TRBV7-2
D: TRBD2
length: 16
CDR3: CASSLELAGNTGELFF
DNA: TGTGCCAGCAGCTTAGAACTAGCGGGAAACACCGGGGAGCTGTTTTTT

J: TRBJ2-4
size: .
V: TRBV4-3
D: TRBD2
length: 14
CDR3: CASSQVAGANIQYF
DNA: TGCGCCAGCAGCCAAGTAGCGGGAGCAAACATTCAGTACTTC

J: TRBJ2-5
size: .
V: TRBV6-2/TRBV6-3
D: TRBD2
length: 14
CDR3: CASSSGGDQETQYF
DNA: TGTGCCAGCAGTTCCGGGGGGGACCAAGAGACCCAGTACTTC

J: TRBJ2-1
size: .
V: TRBV20-1
D: .
length: 14
CDR3: CSASGGTSYNEQFF
DNA: TGCAGTGCTAGCGGGGGTACCTCCTACAATGAGCAGTTCTTC

J: TRBJ1-2
size: once
V: TRBV6-1
D: .
length: 13
CDR3: CASSPRTAAGYTF
DNA: TGTGCCAGCAGTCCACGGACTGCGGCGGGCTACACCTTC

J: TRBJ1-1
size: .
V: TRBV5-1
D: .
length: 15
CDR3: CASNHTWAPRAEAFF
DNA: TGCGCCAGCAACCATACCTGGGCCCCGAGGGCTGAAGCTTTCTTT

J: TRBJ2-5
size: .
V: TRBV20-1
D: TRBD2
length: 14
CDR3: CSASVRAGQETQYF
DNA: TGCAGTGCAAGCGTCAGAGCGGGGCAAGAGACCCAGTACTTC